Following are 24 T cell receptor beta chains from one sample sequenced in a study of T cells in Graves' hyperthyroidism and ophthalmopathy. The TCR beta CDR3 regions underwent amplification using RNA transcripts as the source. The HTBI primer set was used in a first-round RT-PCR of the TCR CDR3. TCRdb re-called the multiplex PCR reads through MiXCR, storing one row per CDR3 protein. The top ten clones hold 2.5% to 4% of a sample with hundreds of thousands of distinct CDR3 sequences, more than 15% of them seen once. Material for sequencing was blood. The origin of the receptors is a woman between 40 and 55 years old with Graves' ophthalmopathy.

This clonotype came up many times. The chain combines TRBV6-2 or TRBV6-3 with TRBJ2-7; TRBD2 matches 16 bases. Germline V gene data show CDR1 as MNHEY and CDR2 as SVGEGT. The CDR3 contains 16 residues. Trimming at V came to 6 bases and at J to 4 bases, leaving 6 bases not matched to a gene. The CDR3 DNA follows: TGTGCCAGCAGACCCGGGACTAGCGGGAGGGCGTACGAGCAGTACTTC. Protein sequence: CASRPGTSGRAYEQYF.

The table lists this clonotype with many counts. The chain couples TRBV2 to TRBJ2-3; 12 bases line up with TRBD1. V lost 6 bases to trimming and J lost 4 bases; unmatched junction nucleotides: 5. The CDR3 contains 15 residues. Per germline, CDR1 SNHLY and CDR2 FYNNEI. DNA for the CDR3: TGTGCCAGCAGGAAGGGACAGGGGGCCGCAGATACGCAGTATTTT. Translation: CASRKGQGAADTQYF. Together with reference TRBV2 and TRBJ2-3, the CDR3 gives the full variable domain: EPEVTQTPSHQVTQMGQEVILRCVPISNHLYFYWYRQILGQKVEFLVSFYNNEISEKSEIFDDQFSVERPDGSNFTLKIRSTKLEDSAMYFCASRKGQGAADTQYFGPGTRLTVL.

The chain employs TRBV14 and TRBJ2-1; 8 bases match TRBD2. J was trimmed by 8 bases and V by 0 bases; bases with no gene match: 15. The CDR3 sequence is 18 residues long. Germline V lookup: CDR1 SGHDN, CDR2 FVKESK. Written as DNA, the CDR3 is TGTGCCAGCAGCCAAGATCGAGTAACGGGAGGGCCGGGAGATGAGCAGTTCTTC. This translates into CASSQDRVTGGPGDEQFF.

This chain uses TRBV5-1 with TRBJ1-2, with TRBD1 matching 7 bases. The CDR3 is 14 amino acids. V was clipped by 2 bases and J by 4 bases; unmatched bases: 5. CDR1 and CDR2 from the germline V gene are SGHRS and YFSETQ. CDR3 protein: CASSFTGDGYGYTF. The CDR3 DNA reads as TGCGCCAGCAGCTTCACAGGGGATGGCTATGGCTACACCTTC.

This clonotype was picked up many times. The rearrangement joins TRBV18 to TRBJ2-2, with a weak D call TRBD1 (5 bases). Trimming removed 4 bases at V and 3 bases at J, with 9 bases between. The germline gives CDR1 KGHSH, CDR2 LQKENI. The CDR3 runs 14 residues. The DNA of the CDR3 is TGTGCCAGCTCACGATCGACAGACACCGGGGAGCTGTTTTTT. This sequence encodes CASSRSTDTGELFF.

V and J are TRBV5-5 and TRBJ2-2, with D perhaps given as TRBD1 or TRBD2 (6 bases each). CDR1 SGHKS and CDR2 YYEKEE come from the germline V gene (reference sequence). This CDR3 region has 16 residues. V was pared by 1 base and J by 14 bases, with 24 bases between. CDR3 in DNA: TGTGCCAGCAGCTTGATAGTCAACACAGGGAGGTCGGGACTGTTTTTT. This gives the protein CASSLIVNTGRSGLFF.

This clonotype was observed at least ten times. V usage is TRBV6-1 and J usage is TRBJ2-1; D gene unclear. CDR3 length: 17 residues. Germline lookup yields CDR1 MNHNS and CDR2 SASEGT. The V and J ends lost 5 bases and 0 bases respectively, with 17 bases between them. As DNA, the CDR3 is TGTGCCAGCAGTTACGCCCTTGACACAAACTCCTACAATGAGCAGTTCTTC. It translates to CASSYALDTNSYNEQFF.

This clonotype was seen at least ten times. The gene calls are TRBV5-1 and TRBJ1-2; D is ambiguous. This CDR3 has 14 residues. Germline values: CDR1 SGHRS, CDR2 YFSETQ. V lost 0 bases, J lost 3 bases, and 9 bases lay in between. CDR3 nucleotides: TGCGCCAGCAGCTTGGTGGCCAGTGACTATGGCTACACCTTC. This codes for CASSLVASDYGYTF.

As concerns this clonotype: A much larger clonotype is one base distant, so this may be a read error. The chain recombines TRBV6-1 with TRBJ2-3, with TRBD2 matching over 9 bases. There are 16 residues in the CDR3. The germline gives CDR1 MNHNS, CDR2 SASEGT. The CDR3 coding sequence is TGTGTCAGCAGTCAATTAGCGGGAGTGAGCACAGATACGCAGTATTTT. This gives the protein CVSSQLAGVSTDTQYF.

In its sample, this clonotype was seen many times. This chain uses TRBV5-1 with TRBJ2-1; 11 nucleotides match TRBD2. CDR1 is SGHRS, CDR2 YFSETQ, per germline. The V gene end was trimmed by 5 bases and the J gene end by 7 bases; junction bases not matched to a gene: 8. This CDR3 is 15 amino acids long. CDR3 sequence (DNA): TGCGCCAGCAGACCAACTAGCGGGGGAGGGAATGAGCAGTTCTTC. This encodes CASRPTSGGGNEQFF.

In this sample, this clonotype turned up many times. The rearrangement links TRBV11-2 to TRBJ2-5; 7 positions match TRBD1. The CDR3 contains 14 residues. Trimming took 4 bases from V and 5 from J; bases not matched to a gene: 7. The germline gives CDR1 SGHAT, CDR2 FQNNGV. The CDR3 DNA reads TGTGCCAGCAGCTCAACGACAGGGTTGGAGACCCAGTACTTC. It yields the protein CASSSTTGLETQYF.

This clonotype was found many times. The rearrangement joins TRBV20-1 to TRBJ2-1; D is possibly TRBD2 (5 bases). Per germline, CDR1 DFQATT and CDR2 SNEGSKA (reference sequence). The CDR3 extends over 16 amino acids. The ends were cut back, 0 bases at V and 7 bases at J, with 19 bases in the middle. The CDR3 spells CSARDLGSEVGNEQFF. The CDR3 DNA follows: TGCAGTGCTAGAGATCTGGGTAGCGAGGTCGGTAATGAGCAGTTCTTC.

This clonotype has only a few counts. The rearrangement joins TRBV7-8 to TRBJ2-5, with 13 bases lining up with TRBD2. This CDR3 has 14 amino acids. Germline assignment: CDR1 SGHVS and CDR2 FQNEAQ. Germline trimming cut 10 bases from V and 5 bases from J; bases unmatched to any gene: 7. CDR3 nucleotides: TGTGCCACCGCGACTAGCGGGAGGAGGGAGACCCAGTACTTC. Translated, it gives CATATSGRRETQYF. Looking up the rest from reference TRBV7-8 and TRBJ2-5 gives the full variable domain: GAGVSQSPRYKVAKRGQDVALRCDPISGHVSLFWYQQALGQGPEFLTYFQNEAQLDKSGLPSDRFFAERPEGSVSTLKIQRTQQEDSAVYLCATATSGRRETQYFGPGTRLLVL.

The rearrangement joins TRBV4-1 to TRBJ2-1, with TRBD2 identical over 10 bases. With V trimmed by 6 bases and J by 5 bases, 10 bases remained unmatched. Germline V gene lookup returns CDR1 MGHRA and CDR2 YSYEKL. The CDR3 contains 16 residues. The CDR3 coding sequence is TGCGCCAGCAGTCTAATGCCGGGACTAGCGCACAATGAGCAGTTCTTC. The encoded protein is CASSLMPGLAHNEQFF.

This clonotype was picked up many times. The chain carries TRBV10-3 and TRBJ2-5; D gene ambiguous. The V gene lost 0 bases and the J gene lost 1 base, with 12 bases spanning the gap. Germline CDR1 ENHRY, CDR2 SYGVKD. The CDR3 spans 16 residues. The CDR3 DNA follows: TGTGCCATCAGTGAGTCGGGTAGTAACATCCAAGAGACCCAGTACTTC. This gives the protein CAISESGSNIQETQYF.

CDR3 sequence reads: CASSPGTEGWYGYTF. CDR3 in DNA: TGTGCCAGCTCACCAGGGACAGAGGGCTGGTATGGCTACACCTTC. V gene TRBV18 combines with J gene TRBJ1-2, with 7 positions matching TRBD1. The CDR3 loop spans 15 amino acids. V shed 2 bases, J shed 5 bases, and the junction held 8 bases outside the gene matches. CDR1 and CDR2 from the germline V gene are KGHSH and LQKENI.

This clonotype was observed a handful of times. The chain uses TRBV10-2 and TRBJ1-4; TRBD1 might be the D (5 bases). The CDR3 is 14 residues long. CDR1 and CDR2 from the germline V gene are WSHSY and SAAADI. V shed 1 base and J shed 8 bases, with 11 bases lying between them. The CDR3 spells CASSEWRDREKLFF. CDR3 nucleotide sequence: TGCGCCAGCAGTGAGTGGAGGGACCGGGAAAAACTGTTTTTT.

This clonotype was recorded many times. This chain joins TRBV7-3 and TRBJ2-7; the D gene is possibly TRBD2 (5 bases). Germline V lookup: CDR1 SGHTA, CDR2 FQGTGA. This CDR3 contains 13 residues. V was trimmed by 5 bases and J by 6 bases, leaving 14 bases between them. The CDR3 DNA follows: TGTGCCAGCAGCCCCCCCGGAGGTTTCGAGCAGTACTTC. This gives the protein CASSPPGGFEQYF.

The sample holds many counts of this clonotype. This chain links TRBV2 with TRBJ1-2; D not certain. The CDR3 consists of 13 residues. CDR1 SNHLY and CDR2 FYNNEI come from the germline V gene. Trimming pared 6 bases from V and 6 bases from J, leaving 14 bases between. The CDR3 DNA reads TGTGCCAGCAGCGGGGTGACTGTCAATGGCTACACCTTC. Translated, it gives CASSGVTVNGYTF.

This clonotype was detected ten times or more. This chain connects TRBV5-6 to TRBJ2-7, with TRBD1 matching over 10 bases. V lost 4 bases, J lost 5 bases, and 9 bases stayed unmatched. Germline CDR1 and CDR2: SGHDT and YYEEEE. This CDR3 spans 15 amino acids. Written as DNA, the CDR3 is TGTGCCAGCAGCGCAACGGGACAGGGGTTCCACGAGCAGTACTTC. Protein: CASSATGQGFHEQYF.

This clonotype turned up a few times. The chain joins TRBV18 to TRBJ2-1, with 9 positions matching TRBD2. This CDR3 has 16 amino acids. The J segment lost 10 bases and the V segment lost 2 bases, leaving 12 bases of the junction unmatched. Germline CDR1 is KGHSH and CDR2 is LQKENI. The CDR3 loop reads CASSPNAAGGFAEQFF. The DNA for the CDR3 is TGTGCCAGCTCACCAAACGCAGCGGGGGGTTTTGCCGAGCAGTTCTTC. The full variable domain, its missing parts supplied by reference TRBV18 and TRBJ2-1, is NAGVMQNPRHLVRRRGQEARLRCSPMKGHSHVYWYRQLPEEGLKFMVYLQKENIIDESGMPKERFSAEFPKEGPSILRIQQVVRGDSAAYFCASSPNAAGGFAEQFFGPGTRLTVL.

This clonotype showed up just a few times. The chain has TRBV10-3 and TRBJ2-7; D possibly uses TRBD1 or TRBD2 (5 bases each). This CDR3 region has 17 residues. Trimming left V 2 bases short and J 0 bases short, with 17 bases between. The germline gives CDR1 ENHRY, CDR2 SYGVKD. CDR3: CAISEPRNPGPSYEQYF. The CDR3 bases are TGTGCCATCAGTGAGCCCAGAAACCCGGGGCCCTCCTACGAGCAGTACTTC.

The V gene is TRBV12-3 or TRBV12-4, the J gene TRBJ1-3, with 11 positions matching TRBD1. The CDR3 spans 18 residues. Trimming cost V 5 bases and J 2 bases; bases outside gene matches: 11. Written as DNA, the CDR3 is TGTGCCAGCAGTGCGGACAGGGGGCGCTTAACCACTGGAAACACCATATATTTT. This codes for CASSADRGRLTTGNTIYF.

This clonotype was seen repeatedly, ten times or more. The CDR3 region has the DNA TGTGCCAGCAGTGGGGACACAGATACGCAGTATTTT. Translating gives CASSGDTDTQYF. The J gene is TRBJ2-3, the V gene TRBV2; D not certain. The length of the CDR3 is 12 residues. Between the trimmed V and J ends, which lost 4 bases and 2 bases, there was a span of 4 bases. Germline CDR1 SNHLY, CDR2 FYNNEI.